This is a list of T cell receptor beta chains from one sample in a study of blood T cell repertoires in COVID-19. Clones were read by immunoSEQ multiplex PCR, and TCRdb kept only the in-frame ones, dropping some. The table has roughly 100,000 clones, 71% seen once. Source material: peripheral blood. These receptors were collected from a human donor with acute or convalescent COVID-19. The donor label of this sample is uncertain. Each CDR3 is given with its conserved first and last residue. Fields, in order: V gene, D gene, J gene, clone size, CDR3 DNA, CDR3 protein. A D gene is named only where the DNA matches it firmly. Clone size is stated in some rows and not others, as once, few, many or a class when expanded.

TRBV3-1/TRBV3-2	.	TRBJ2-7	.	TGTGCCAGCAGCCCCCTCTGGGGGGGCGGCAACGAGCAGTACTTC	CASSPLWGGGNEQYF
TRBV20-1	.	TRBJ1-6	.	TGCAGTGCTAGTGCCTCCGCGGAGAGCTCCTATAATTCACCCCTCCACTTT	CSASASAESSYNSPLHF
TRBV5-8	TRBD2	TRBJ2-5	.	TGTGCCAGCAGCTTGAGTGCAGGGAGGGGAGAGACCCAGTACTTC	CASSLSAGRGETQYF
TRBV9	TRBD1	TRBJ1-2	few	TGTGCCAGCAGCGTAGAACCGGGACAGGGGCGACACACCTTC	CASSVEPGQGRHTF
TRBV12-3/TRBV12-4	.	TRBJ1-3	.	TGTGCCAGCAGTCGTTACTCCGGAAACACCATATATTTT	CASSRYSGNTIYF
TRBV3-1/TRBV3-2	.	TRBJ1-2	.	TGTGCCAGCAGCCCCCCTACGACAGATGGCTACACCTTC	CASSPPTTDGYTF
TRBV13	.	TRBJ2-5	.	TGTGCCAGCAGCCCTAACAGGGATCCACGGGAGACCCAGTACTTC	CASSPNRDPRETQYF
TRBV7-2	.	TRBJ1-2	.	TGTGCCAGCAGCTTTGGGACCGGGGGGGGCTACACCTTC	CASSFGTGGGYTF
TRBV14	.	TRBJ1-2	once	TGTGCCAGCAGCCAAGATTTCAGGGTTGACGGCTACACCTTC	CASSQDFRVDGYTF
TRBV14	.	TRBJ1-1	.	TGTGCCAGCAGCCAAGATTTAGAGGGTGAAGCTTTCTTT	CASSQDLEGEAFF
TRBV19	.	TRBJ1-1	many	TGTGCCACTGGGGGGGCTAAGGGCACTGAAGCTTTCTTT	CATGGAKGTEAFF
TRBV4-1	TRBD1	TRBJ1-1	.	TGCGCCAGCAGCCGGATGGGACAGGCGACATTAGAAGCTTTCTTT	CASSRMGQATLEAFF
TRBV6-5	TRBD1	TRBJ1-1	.	TGTGCCAGCAGTACGGGACAGGGGCGAACTGAAGCTTTCTTT	CASSTGQGRTEAFF
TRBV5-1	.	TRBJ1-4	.	TGCGCCAGCAGCTCCAACATTGCAACTAATGAAAAACTGTTTTTT	CASSSNIATNEKLFF
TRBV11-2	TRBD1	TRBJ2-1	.	TGTGCCAGCAGCCAACAGGGGTACAATGAGCAGTTCTTC	CASSQQGYNEQFF
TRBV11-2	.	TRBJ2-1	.	TGTGCCAGCAGCTTAGATCCTAGATCCAATGAGCAGTTCTTC	CASSLDPRSNEQFF
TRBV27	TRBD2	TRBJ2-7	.	TGTGCCAGCAGAAGACTAGCGGGGGCCGTCTACGAGCAGTACTTC	CASRRLAGAVYEQYF
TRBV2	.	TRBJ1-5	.	TGTGCCAGCACGGGATATAGCAATCAGCCCCAGCATTTT	CASTGYSNQPQHF
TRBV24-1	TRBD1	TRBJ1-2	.	TGTGCCACCAGTGGGGAGGGACAGGGAGGACGCTACACCTTC	CATSGEGQGGRYTF
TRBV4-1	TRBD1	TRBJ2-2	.	TGCGCCAGCAGCCCTAAATCTACCCGACAGGGAGCGGCCGGGGAGCTGTTTTTT	CASSPKSTRQGAAGELFF
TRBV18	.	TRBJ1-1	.	TGTGCCAGCTCACCGACAGGTTGGAACACTGAAGCTTTCTTT	CASSPTGWNTEAFF
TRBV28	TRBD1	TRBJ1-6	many	TGTGCCAGCCGGGTTAGGGGGCGCGGGAATTCACCCCTCCACTTT	CASRVRGRGNSPLHF
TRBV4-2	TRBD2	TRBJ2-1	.	TGTGCCAGCAGCCAAGTATCTAGCGGGGGGGCCAATGAGCAGTTCTTC	CASSQVSSGGANEQFF
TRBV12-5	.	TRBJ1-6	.	TGTGCTAGTGGTTTGGGTAGTCCGGGACACACACAGGAGAGCTCCTATAATTCACCCCTCCACTTT	CASGLGSPGHTQESSYNSPLHF
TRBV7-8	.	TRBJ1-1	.	TGTGCCAGCAGCCTGTACGGCAGGGTATCTGAAGCTTTCTTT	CASSLYGRVSEAFF
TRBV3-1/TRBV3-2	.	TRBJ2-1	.	TGTGCCAGCAGCCCCGAGGGGAGGAGCTCCTACAATGAGCAGTTCTTC	CASSPEGRSSYNEQFF
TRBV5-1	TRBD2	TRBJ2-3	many	TGCGCCAGCAGCTTGGGGACAGCGGGGGGCGTGGATACGCAGTATTTT	CASSLGTAGGVDTQYF
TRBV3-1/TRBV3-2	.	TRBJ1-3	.	TGTGCCAGCAGCCCCGGGGGAGGAAACACCATATATTTT	CASSPGGGNTIYF
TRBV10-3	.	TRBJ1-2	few	TGTGCCATCATGTCGTTGGCAGGGCCTGGCTACACCTTC	CAIMSLAGPGYTF
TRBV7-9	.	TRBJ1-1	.	TGTGCCAGCCGAGGGAACTTCCGGAACACTGAAGCTTTCTTT	CASRGNFRNTEAFF
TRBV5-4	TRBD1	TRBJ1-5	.	TGTGCCAGCAGCTTGGGGGACAGGGGGCTCTTCAATCAGCCCCAGCATTTT	CASSLGDRGLFNQPQHF
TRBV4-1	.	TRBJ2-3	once	TGCGCCAGCAGCCAAGATGTTTCGGGGGGCCTATCAGATACGCAGTATTTT	CASSQDVSGGLSDTQYF
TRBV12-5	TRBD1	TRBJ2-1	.	TGTGCTAGTGGTTTGTACACGGGACAGGGGGTGAATGAGCAGTTCTTC	CASGLYTGQGVNEQFF
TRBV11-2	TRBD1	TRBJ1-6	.	TGTGCCAGCAGCTTAGAGGGGACAGAAAGTTCACCCCTCCACTTT	CASSLEGTESSPLHF
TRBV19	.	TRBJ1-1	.	TGTGCCAGTTCAGCGATGAACACTGAAGCTTTCTTT	CASSAMNTEAFF
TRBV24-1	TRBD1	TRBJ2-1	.	TGTGCCACCAGTGCCGGGACAGGGTACCATGAGCAGTTCTTC	CATSAGTGYHEQFF
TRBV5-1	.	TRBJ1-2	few	TGCGCCAGCAGCCGGGACTCTAACTATGGCTACACCTTC	CASSRDSNYGYTF
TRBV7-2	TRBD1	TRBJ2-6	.	TGTGCCAGCAGCGACAGGGGGTCGGCGGGAAGTGGGGCCAACGTCCTGACTTTC	CASSDRGSAGSGANVLTF
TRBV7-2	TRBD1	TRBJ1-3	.	TGTGCCAGCAGCTCCGGGACAGCGATATGGCTCGGAAACACCATATATTTT	CASSSGTAIWLGNTIYF
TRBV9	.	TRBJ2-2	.	TGTGCCAGCAGCGTAGTAACCAGCGGGGAGCTGTTTTTT	CASSVVTSGELFF
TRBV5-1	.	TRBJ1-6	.	TGCGCCAGCAGCTTGAACACAGGGATTTCACCCCTCCACTTT	CASSLNTGISPLHF
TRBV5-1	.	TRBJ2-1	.	TGCGCCAGCAGCTTTGGGAGCTTCTACAATGAGCAGTTCTTC	CASSFGSFYNEQFF
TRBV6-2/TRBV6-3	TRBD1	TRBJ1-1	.	TGTGCCAGCAGCACCCAGGGGGCCCGTGTCACTGAAGCTTTCTTT	CASSTQGARVTEAFF
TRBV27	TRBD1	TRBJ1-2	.	TGTGCCAGCAGTTTCAACAGGGGGTATGGCTACACCTTC	CASSFNRGYGYTF
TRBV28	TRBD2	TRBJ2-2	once	TGTGCCAGCAGCTCGGGGGGGGTCGGGGAGCTGTTTTTT	CASSSGGVGELFF